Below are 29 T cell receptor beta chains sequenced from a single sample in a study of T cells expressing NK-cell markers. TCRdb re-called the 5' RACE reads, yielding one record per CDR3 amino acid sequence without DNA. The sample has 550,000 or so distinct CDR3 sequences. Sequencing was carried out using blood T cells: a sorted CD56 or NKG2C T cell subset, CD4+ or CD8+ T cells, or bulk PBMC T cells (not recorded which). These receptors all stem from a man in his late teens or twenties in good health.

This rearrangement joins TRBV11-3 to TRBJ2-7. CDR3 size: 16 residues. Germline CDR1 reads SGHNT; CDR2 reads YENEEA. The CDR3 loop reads CASSSTRSGSPYEQYF.

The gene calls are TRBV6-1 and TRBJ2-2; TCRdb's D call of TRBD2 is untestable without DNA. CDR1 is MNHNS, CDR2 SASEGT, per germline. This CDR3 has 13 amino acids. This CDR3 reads CASSEAGGGELFF.

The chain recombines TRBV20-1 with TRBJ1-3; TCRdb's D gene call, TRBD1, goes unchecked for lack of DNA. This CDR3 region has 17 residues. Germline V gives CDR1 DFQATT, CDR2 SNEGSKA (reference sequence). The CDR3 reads CSATGQGLRRSGNTIYF.

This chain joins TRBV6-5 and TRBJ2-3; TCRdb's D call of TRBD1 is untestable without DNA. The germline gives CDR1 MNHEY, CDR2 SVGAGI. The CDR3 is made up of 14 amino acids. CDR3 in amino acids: CASSYGTGTDTQYF.

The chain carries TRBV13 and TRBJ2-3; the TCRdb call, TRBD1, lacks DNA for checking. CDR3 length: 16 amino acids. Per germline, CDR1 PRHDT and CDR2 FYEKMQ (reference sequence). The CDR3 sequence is CASRPLRAAHTDTQYF.

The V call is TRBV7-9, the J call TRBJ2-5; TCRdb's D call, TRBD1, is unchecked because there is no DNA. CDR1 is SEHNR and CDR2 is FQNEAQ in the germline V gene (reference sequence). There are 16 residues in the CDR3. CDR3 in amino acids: CASSIGTGLSQETQYF. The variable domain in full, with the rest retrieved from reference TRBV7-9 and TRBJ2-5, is DTGVSQNPRHKITKRGQNVTFRCDPISEHNRLYWYRQTLGQGPEFLTYFQNEAQLEKSRLLSDRFSAERPKGSFSTLEIQRTEQGDSAMYLCASSIGTGLSQETQYFGPGTRLLVL.

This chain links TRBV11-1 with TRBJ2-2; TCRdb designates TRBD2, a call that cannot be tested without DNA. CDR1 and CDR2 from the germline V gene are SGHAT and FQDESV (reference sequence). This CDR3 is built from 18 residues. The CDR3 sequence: CASSLAWGLATNTGELFF.

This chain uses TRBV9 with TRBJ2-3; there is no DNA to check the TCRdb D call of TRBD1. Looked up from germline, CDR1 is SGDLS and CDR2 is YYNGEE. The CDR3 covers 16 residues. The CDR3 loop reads CASSVPGQGYTDTQYF.

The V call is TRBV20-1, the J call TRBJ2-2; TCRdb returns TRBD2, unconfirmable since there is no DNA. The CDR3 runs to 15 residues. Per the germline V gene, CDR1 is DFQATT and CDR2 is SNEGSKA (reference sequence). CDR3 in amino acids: CSASAEKGTTGELFF.

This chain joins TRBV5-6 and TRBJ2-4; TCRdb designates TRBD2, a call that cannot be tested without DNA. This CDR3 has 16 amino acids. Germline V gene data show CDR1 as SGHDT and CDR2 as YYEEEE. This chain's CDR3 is CASYFRTSGTTGIQYF.

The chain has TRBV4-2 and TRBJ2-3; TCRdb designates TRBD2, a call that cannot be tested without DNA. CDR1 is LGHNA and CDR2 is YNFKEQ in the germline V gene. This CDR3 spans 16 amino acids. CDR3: CASSPPGGSKADTQYF.

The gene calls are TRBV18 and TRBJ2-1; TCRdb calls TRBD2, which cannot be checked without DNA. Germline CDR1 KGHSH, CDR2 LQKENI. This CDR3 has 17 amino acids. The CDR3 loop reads CASSPLPGTSGDNEQFF.

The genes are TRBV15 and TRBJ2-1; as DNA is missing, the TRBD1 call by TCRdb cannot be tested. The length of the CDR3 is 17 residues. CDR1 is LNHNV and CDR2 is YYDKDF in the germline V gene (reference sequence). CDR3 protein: CATSRSVGTGSRNEQFF.

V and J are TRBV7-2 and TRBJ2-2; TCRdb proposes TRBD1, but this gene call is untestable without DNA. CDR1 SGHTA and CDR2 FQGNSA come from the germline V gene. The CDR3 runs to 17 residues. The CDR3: CASSPGTARSNTGELFF.

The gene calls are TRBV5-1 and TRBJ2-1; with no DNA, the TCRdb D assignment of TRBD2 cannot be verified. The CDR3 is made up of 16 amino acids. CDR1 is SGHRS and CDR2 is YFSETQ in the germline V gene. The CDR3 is CASSWGVREGRNEQFF.

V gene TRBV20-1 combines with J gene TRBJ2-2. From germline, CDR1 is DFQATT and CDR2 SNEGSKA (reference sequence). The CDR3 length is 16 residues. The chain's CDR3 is CSARDRGASPTGELFF.

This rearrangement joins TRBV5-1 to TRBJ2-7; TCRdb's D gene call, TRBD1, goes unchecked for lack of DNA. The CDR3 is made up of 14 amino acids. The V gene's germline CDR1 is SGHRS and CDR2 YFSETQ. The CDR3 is CASSHGQGDDEQYF.

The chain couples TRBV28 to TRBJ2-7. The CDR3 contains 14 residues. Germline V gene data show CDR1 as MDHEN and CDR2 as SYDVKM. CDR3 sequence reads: CASSAREGINEQYF.

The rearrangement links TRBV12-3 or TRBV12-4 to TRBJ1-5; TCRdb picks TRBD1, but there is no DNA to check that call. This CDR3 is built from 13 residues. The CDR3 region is CATNGGIGQPQHF.

This CDR3 is CASSQDLSGRINSYNEQFF. This chain joins TRBV4-3 and TRBJ2-1; no DNA is available, so the TRBD2 call from TCRdb remains unchecked. Germline V gene sequence: CDR1 LGHNA, CDR2 YSLEER. The CDR3 is 19 amino acids.

CDR3 sequence: CASSLVRQNIQYF. V gene TRBV11-2 combines with J gene TRBJ2-4. Germline V lookup: CDR1 SGHAT, CDR2 FQNNGV. The CDR3 is 13 residues long.

CDR3 residues: CASSQLTDRGNIQYF. The chain uses TRBV7-9 and TRBJ2-4; TCRdb picks TRBD1, but there is no DNA to check that call. The germline CDR1 and CDR2 sequences are SEHNR and FQNEAQ (reference sequence). This CDR3 has 15 residues.

CDR3 in amino acids: CASSHLKYEQYF. The chain employs TRBV6-2 or TRBV6-3 and TRBJ2-7. Germline-derived CDR1 and CDR2 are MNHEY and SVGEGT. CDR3 length: 12 residues.

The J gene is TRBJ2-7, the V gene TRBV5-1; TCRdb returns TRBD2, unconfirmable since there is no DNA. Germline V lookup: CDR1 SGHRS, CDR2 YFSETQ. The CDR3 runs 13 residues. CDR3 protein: CASSSDRRDEQYF.

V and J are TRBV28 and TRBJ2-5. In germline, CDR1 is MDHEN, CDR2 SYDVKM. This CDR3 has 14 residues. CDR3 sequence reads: CASSLADYQETQYF.

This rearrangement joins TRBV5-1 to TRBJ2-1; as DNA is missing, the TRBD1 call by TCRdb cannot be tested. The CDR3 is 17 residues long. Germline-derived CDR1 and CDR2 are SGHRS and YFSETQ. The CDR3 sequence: CASSLARDTTSYNEQFF.

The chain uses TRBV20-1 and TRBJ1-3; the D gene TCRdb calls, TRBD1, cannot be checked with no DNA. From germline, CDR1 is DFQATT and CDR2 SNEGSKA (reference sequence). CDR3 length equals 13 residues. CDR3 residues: CSARDISRDTIYF.

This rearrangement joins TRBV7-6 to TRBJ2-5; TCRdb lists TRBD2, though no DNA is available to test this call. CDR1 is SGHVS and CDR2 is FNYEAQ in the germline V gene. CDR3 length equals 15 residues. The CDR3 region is CASSSSGRAGETQYF.

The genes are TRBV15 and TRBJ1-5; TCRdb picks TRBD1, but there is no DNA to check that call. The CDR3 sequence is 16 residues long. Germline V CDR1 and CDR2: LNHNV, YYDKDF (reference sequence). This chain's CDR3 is CATSRTGTGDSLPQHF.